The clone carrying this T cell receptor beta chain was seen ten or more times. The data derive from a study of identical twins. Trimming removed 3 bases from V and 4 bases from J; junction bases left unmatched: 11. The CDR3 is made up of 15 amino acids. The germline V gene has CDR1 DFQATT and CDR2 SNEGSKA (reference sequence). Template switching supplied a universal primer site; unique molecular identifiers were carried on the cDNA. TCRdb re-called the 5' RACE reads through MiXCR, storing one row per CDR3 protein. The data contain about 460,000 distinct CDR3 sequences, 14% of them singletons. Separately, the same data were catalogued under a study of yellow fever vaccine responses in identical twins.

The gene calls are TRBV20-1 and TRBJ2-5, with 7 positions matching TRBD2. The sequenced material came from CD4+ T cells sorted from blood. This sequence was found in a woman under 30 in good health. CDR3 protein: CSASRPGGEIETQYF. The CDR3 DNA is TGCAGTGCTAGTAGGCCGGGGGGTGAGATAGAGACCCAGTACTTC.